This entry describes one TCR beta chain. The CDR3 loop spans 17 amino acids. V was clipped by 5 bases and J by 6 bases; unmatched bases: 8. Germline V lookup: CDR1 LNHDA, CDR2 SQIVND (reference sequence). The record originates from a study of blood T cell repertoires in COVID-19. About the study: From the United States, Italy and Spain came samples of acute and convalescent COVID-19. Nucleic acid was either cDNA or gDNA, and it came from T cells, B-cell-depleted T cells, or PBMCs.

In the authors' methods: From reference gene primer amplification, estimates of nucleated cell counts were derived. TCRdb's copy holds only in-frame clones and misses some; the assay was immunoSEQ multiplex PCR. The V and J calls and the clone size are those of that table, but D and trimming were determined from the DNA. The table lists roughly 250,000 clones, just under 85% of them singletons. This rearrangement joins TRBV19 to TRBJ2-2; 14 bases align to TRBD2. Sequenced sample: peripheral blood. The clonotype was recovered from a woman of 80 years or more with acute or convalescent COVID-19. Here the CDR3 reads CASSGSKGLAGAGELFF. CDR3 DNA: TGTGCCAGTAGTGGGTCGAAGGGACTAGCGGGAGCCGGGGAGCTGTTTTTT.